Ten or more counts support the clone carrying this T cell receptor (beta chain). Its target is unknown. Making use of molecular barcodes, quantitative 5'-RACE generated TCR beta libraries. MiXCR was run by TCRdb on the 5' RACE reads, yielding one entry per CDR3 protein. The sample holds more than 650,000 distinct CDR3 sequences; about 11% are singletons and the top ten take approximately 0.5%. The data derive from a study of CD8 T cells in ankylosing spondylitis. Findings of the study overall: Disease-associated clones were reportedly significantly overrepresented in matched ankylosing spondylitis synovial fluid. Ankylosing spondylitis blood seemed to carry a telltale TCR beta motif made of several highly homologous variants. A number of the motif variants had already been described in reactive arthritis synovial fluid and blood.

Trimming took 3 bases from V and 4 from J, leaving 7 bases between them. The germline gives CDR1 DFQATT, CDR2 SNEGSKA (reference sequence). CDR3 length: 12 amino acids. Specimen: blood, either unsorted or a sorted T cell fraction (not recorded which). The sequence came from a male donor with ankylosing spondylitis. The rearrangement links TRBV20-1 to TRBJ2-1; D not certain. CDR3 loop: CSARADYNEQFF. The CDR3 region has the DNA TGCAGTGCTAGGGCGGATTACAATGAGCAGTTCTTC.